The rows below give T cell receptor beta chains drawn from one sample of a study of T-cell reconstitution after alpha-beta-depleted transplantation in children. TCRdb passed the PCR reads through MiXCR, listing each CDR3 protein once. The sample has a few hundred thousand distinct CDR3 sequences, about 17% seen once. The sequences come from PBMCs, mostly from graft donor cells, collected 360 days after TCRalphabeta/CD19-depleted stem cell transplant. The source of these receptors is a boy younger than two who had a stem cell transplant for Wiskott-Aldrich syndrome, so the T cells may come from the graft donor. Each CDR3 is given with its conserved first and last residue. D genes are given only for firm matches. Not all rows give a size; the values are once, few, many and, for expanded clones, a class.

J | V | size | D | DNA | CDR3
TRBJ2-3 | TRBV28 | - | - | TGTGCCAGCGGGCGTTTTGGGACAGATACGCAGTATTTT | CASGRFGTDTQYF
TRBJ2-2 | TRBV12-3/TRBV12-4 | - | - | TGTGCCAGCAGTTTAGCGAGAGGGGGTGGGCCCGGGGAGCTGTTTTTT | CASSLARGGGPGELFF
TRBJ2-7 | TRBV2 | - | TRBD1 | TGTGCCAGCAGTGAGACAGGGGGCTCCCACTACGAGCAGTACTTC | CASSETGGSHYEQYF
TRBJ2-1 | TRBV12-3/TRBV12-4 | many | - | TGTGCCAGCAGTTTAAGGGGGATCTCCTACAATGAGCAGTTCTTC | CASSLRGISYNEQFF
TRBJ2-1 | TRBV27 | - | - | TGTGCCAGCAGTAACGACTACAATGAGCAGTTCTTC | CASSNDYNEQFF
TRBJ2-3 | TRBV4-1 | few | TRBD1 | TGCGCCAGCAGCCAAGATGGGATACAGGGGGCAGGCACAGATACGCAGTATTTT | CASSQDGIQGAGTDTQYF
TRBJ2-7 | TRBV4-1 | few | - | TGCGCCAGCAGCCAACCTAATTACCTACAGGGTACGAGCTCCTACGAGCAGTACTTC | CASSQPNYLQGTSSYEQYF
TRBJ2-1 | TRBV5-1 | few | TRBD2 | TGCGCCAGCAGCTTGGCGGGACTAGTGTACAATGAGCAGTTCTTC | CASSLAGLVYNEQFF
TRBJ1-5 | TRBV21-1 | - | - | TGTGCCAGCAGCCCCCACAATGGGTGGACACAGGGAACGCAGCCCCAGCATTTT | CASSPHNGWTQGTQPQHF
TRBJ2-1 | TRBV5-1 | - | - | TGCGCCAGCAGCCTGGACAGCTTCGACAATGAGCAGTTCTTC | CASSLDSFDNEQFF
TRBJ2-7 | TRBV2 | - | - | TGTGCCAGCAGTGTGGGAGGGACATACTACGAGCAGTACTTC | CASSVGGTYYEQYF
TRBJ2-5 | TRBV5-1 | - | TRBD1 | TGCGCCAGCAGGGAAACCGGGACAGGGGGCTTGAGGGAGACCCAGTACTTC | CASRETGTGGLRETQYF
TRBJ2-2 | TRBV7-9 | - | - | TGTGCCAGCAGCCCTCGGGCAGGGAACACCGGGGAGCTGTTTTTT | CASSPRAGNTGELFF
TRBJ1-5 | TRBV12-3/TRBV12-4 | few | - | TGTGCCAGCAGAGAACGCGGGGGGGAACAGCCCCAGCATTTT | CASRERGGEQPQHF
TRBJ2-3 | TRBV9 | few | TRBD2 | TGTGCCAGCAGCCCCGGGACTAGCGGATACACAGATACGCAGTATTTT | CASSPGTSGYTDTQYF
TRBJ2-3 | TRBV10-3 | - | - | TGTGCCATCAGTGTGCAGGGTATAGGCACAGATACGCAGTATTTT | CAISVQGIGTDTQYF
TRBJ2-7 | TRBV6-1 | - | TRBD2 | TGTGCCAGCAGAAAACCAAGCGGGAGTGGATACGAGCAGTACTTC | CASRKPSGSGYEQYF
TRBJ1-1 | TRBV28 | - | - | TGTGCCAGCAGTGCATTGGACTCGGTAGCTTTCTTT | CASSALDSVAFF
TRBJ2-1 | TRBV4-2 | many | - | TGTGCCAGCAGCCAAGAAGGTCTAGCCGACAATGAGCAGTTCTTC | CASSQEGLADNEQFF
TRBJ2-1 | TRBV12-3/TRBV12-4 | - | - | TGTGCCAGCAGTTTCCTAGGGGCCTACAATGAGCAGTTCTTC | CASSFLGAYNEQFF
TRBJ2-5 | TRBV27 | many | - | TGTGCCAGCAGTTATGGGCCCTTAGCGGAAGAGACCCAGTACTTC | CASSYGPLAEETQYF
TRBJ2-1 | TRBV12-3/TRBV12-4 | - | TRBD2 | TGTGCCAGCAGTGGGAAGCGGGGGGGCTTTAATGAGCAGTTCTTC | CASSGKRGGFNEQFF
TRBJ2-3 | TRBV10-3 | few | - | TGTGCCATCAGTGCCCTTAGCGTAAAGTATTTT | CAISALSVKYF
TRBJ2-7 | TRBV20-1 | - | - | TGCAGTGCTAGTCCCAGGGGAAAAAGGTACGAGCAGTACTTC | CSASPRGKRYEQYF
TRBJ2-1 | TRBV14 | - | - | TGTGCCAGCAGTCACGCAAGGGGAAATCAGTTCTTC | CASSHARGNQFF
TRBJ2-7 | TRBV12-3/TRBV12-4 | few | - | TGTGCCAGCGGGAGGACAGCAGTGCAGTACTTC | CASGRTAVQYF
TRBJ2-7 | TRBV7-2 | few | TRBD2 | TGTGCCAGCAGCTCCAGCGGGAGAGGCTACGAGCAGTACTTC | CASSSSGRGYEQYF
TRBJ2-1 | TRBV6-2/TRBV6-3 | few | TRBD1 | TGTGCCAGCAGTTACTCGAGGGGGCTCCTCTTCTACAATGAGCAGTTCTTC | CASSYSRGLLFYNEQFF
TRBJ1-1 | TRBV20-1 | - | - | TGCAGTGCTAGTGGGGAGAACACTGAAGCTTTCTTT | CSASGENTEAFF
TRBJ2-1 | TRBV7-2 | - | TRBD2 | TGTGCCAGCAGCTTAGCGCGGGAGAGGTACAATGAGCAGTTCTTC | CASSLARERYNEQFF
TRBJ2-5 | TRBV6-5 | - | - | TGTGCCAGCAGTTACGACTTCCCCCGGGCGGGATCTGGAGAGACCCAGTACTTC | CASSYDFPRAGSGETQYF
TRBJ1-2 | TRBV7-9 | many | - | TGTGCCAGCAGCCTCCGGGACGGGGGAAACTATGGCTACACCTTC | CASSLRDGGNYGYTF
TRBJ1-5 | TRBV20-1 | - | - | TGCAGTGCTACCCCGAATCAGCCCCAGCATTTT | CSATPNQPQHF
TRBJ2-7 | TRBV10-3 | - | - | TGTGCCATCATGGACAGCGTCTCCTACGAGCAGTACTTC | CAIMDSVSYEQYF
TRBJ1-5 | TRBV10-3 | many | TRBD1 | TGTGCCATCAGTGAGACCGGGACAGGAATAAGCAATCAGCCCCAGCATTTT | CAISETGTGISNQPQHF
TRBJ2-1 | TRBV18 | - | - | TGTGCCAGCTCCCCTATCGGGAGCTCCTACAATGAGCAGTTCTTC | CASSPIGSSYNEQFF
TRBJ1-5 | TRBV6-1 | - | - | TGTGCCAGCAGCCCTTCCCGGGACATCCCATATAGCAATCAGCCCCAGCATTTT | CASSPSRDIPYSNQPQHF
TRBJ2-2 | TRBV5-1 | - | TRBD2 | TGTGCCAGCAGCTCTAGCGGGATACACACCGGGGAGCTGTTTTTT | CASSSSGIHTGELFF
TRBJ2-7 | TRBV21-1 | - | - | TGTGCCAGCAGCCCCCAAGGGCCCCTAGCGGGGAGCGAGCAGTACTTC | CASSPQGPLAGSEQYF
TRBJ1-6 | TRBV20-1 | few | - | TGCAGTGCCGACCAAGACAGACATTCACCCCTCCACTTT | CSADQDRHSPLHF
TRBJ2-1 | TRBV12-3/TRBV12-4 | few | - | TGTGCCAGCACTCTGAGGGGGGGGCTGAGCTCCTACAATGAGCAGTTCTTC | CASTLRGGLSSYNEQFF
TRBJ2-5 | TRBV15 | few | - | TGTGCCACCAGCCTGACTAGACATCACCAAGAGACCCAGTACTTC | CATSLTRHHQETQYF
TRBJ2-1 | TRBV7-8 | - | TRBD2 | TGTGCCAGCAGCTATAGACTAGCGCTTTCCTACAATGAGCAGTTCTTC | CASSYRLALSYNEQFF
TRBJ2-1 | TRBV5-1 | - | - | TGCGCCAGCAGCTTGACAGCAACACAGTACAATGAGCAGTTCTTC | CASSLTATQYNEQFF
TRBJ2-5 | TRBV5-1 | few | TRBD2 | TGCGCCAGCAGCCTTCAGACTAGCGGAAGGGAGACCCAGTACTTC | CASSLQTSGRETQYF
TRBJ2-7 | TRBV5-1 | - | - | TGCGCCAGCAGCTTGGCACAGGGAGGCGAGCAGTACTTC | CASSLAQGGEQYF
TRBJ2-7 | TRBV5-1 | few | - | TGCGCCAGCAGCTTGAGCCAGGGAAGATTCCACGAGCAGTACTTC | CASSLSQGRFHEQYF
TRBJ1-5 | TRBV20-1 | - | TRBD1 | TGCAGTGCTAGACCGGGACAGGGGTACAATCAGCCCCAGCATTTT | CSARPGQGYNQPQHF
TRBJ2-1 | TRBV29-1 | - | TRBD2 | TGCAGCGTCCCCAAGGAAGGGCTAGCGGGCGATTACAATGAGCAGTTCTTC | CSVPKEGLAGDYNEQFF
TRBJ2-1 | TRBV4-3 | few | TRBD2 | TGCGCCAGCAGCCAAGAGAGACTAGCGGGGAACAATGAGCAGTTCTTC | CASSQERLAGNNEQFF
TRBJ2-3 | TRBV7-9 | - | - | TGTGCCAGCAGCTTCAGATCCGGCTACAGCACAGATACGCAGTATTTT | CASSFRSGYSTDTQYF
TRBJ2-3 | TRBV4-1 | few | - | TGCGCCAGCAGCCAAGGCCGCTCAAACCCATCACGCACAGATACGCAGTATTTT | CASSQGRSNPSRTDTQYF
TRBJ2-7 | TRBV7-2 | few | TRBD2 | TGTGCCAGCAGCTTCGGGGGGGCAAGCTACGAGCAGTACTTC | CASSFGGASYEQYF
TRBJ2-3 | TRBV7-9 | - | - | TGTGCCAGCAGCCCAAATCGGGGATTCACAGATACGCAGTATTTT | CASSPNRGFTDTQYF
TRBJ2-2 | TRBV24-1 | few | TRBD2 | TGTGCCACATCGACTAGCGGGAGGCCTAACACCGGGGAGCTGTTTTTT | CATSTSGRPNTGELFF
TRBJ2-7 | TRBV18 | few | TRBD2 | TGTGCCAGCTCACCACCGGGAGGGCTTAGCTCCTACGAGCAGTACTTC | CASSPPGGLSSYEQYF
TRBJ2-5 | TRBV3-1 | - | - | TGTGCCAGCAGCCAAAAGAAGATACAGGGAGGTCGGGAGACCCAGTACTTC | CASSQKKIQGGRETQYF
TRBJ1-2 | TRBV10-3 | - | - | TGTGCCATCAGTGGGAAATTGACGGCTAACTATGGCTACACCTTC | CAISGKLTANYGYTF
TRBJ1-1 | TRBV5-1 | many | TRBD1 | TGCGCCAGCAGCCCGAAGACAGGGATGAACACTGAAGCTTTCTTT | CASSPKTGMNTEAFF